This paragraph reports one T cell receptor (beta chain). The conserved final phenylalanine or tryptophan is absent from the CDR3, which likely points to a read error. This sample is part of a study of CDR3 diversity in severe acne. V lost 8 bases to trimming and J lost 4 bases, with 11 bases between them. There are 12 residues in the CDR3. Germline V gene data show CDR1 as SNHLY and CDR2 as FYNNEI. TCRdb redid the calling of the PCR reads with MiXCR, one entry per CDR3 protein. The table lists 65,000 to 95,000 distinct CDR3 sequences, around 49% of them singletons. The source is a male donor in good health, without acne. The chain uses TRBV2 and TRBJ1-1; D is undetermined. The source material was blood. In DNA form, the CDR3 reads TGTGCCAGCTTGACATCGGGCACTGAAGCTTTCTTG. It specifies CASLTSGTEAFL.